This T cell receptor (beta chain) was captured in a study of blood T cells in healthy people across ages. A single count supports this clonotype. This CDR3 has 15 amino acids. Deletions cut 5 bases from V and 7 bases from J, with 24 bases between. Germline V gene sequence: CDR1 SQVTM, CDR2 ANQGSEA. A J-beta primer mix and a sample-barcoded 5' primer were used in a second PCR of about 7 to 12 cycles. Any given sample supplied a minimum of 3 million CDR3-containing paired-end reads. Via MiXCR, TCRdb re-called the 5' RACE reads, giving one row per CDR3 protein. In the table there are 1,300,000 or so distinct CDR3 sequences, roughly 59% of which are singletons.

V is TRBV29-1 and J is TRBJ2-7, with D maybe TRBD2 (5 bases). What was sequenced was blood. The clonotype originates from a man aged 18 to 35 in good health. DNA for the CDR3: TGCAGCGTTCCCCGGGGTAGCGCAACCTACAATGAGCAGTACTTC. This gives the protein CSVPRGSATYNEQYF.